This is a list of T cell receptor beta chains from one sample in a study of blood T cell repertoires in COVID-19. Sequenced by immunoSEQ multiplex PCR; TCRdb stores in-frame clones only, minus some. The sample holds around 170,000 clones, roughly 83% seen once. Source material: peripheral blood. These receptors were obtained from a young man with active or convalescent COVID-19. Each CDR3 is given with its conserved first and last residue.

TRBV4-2	CASSQEAGGSGELFF
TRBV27	CASSSGDSPNQPQHF
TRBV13	CASSLRGFLARNTEAFF
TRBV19	CASSIATSGIGNEQFF
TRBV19	CASSITSVTDTQYF
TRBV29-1	CSAQTGTYNEQFF
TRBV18	CASSQGAPNTEAFF
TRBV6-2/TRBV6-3	CASSYSSRGQGGYTF
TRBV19	CASSVQADSNQPQHF
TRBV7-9	CASSLIQGDQETQYF
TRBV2	CASSDMQGSYNSPLHF
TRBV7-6	CASSQGVTGELFF
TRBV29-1	CSVEDLRDRGELLSYNEQFF
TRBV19	CASKGTVGTEAFF
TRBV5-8	CASSLQGGNEQFF
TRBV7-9	CASSHTGVGQPQHF
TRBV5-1	CASSLGTSFYEQYF
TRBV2	CASSEQHSSYNEQFF
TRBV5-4	CASSLTGGETQYF
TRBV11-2	CASSLDYGGPTIKQFF
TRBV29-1	CSALTDSYEQYF
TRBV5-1	CASSLFPSGRAEQYF
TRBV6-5	CASSYRGDQPQHF
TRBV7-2	CASSLVTGTDYEQYF
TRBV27	CASSALSGNTIYF
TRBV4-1	CASSHGRGSLQYSNQPQHF
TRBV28	CASSLGLESYF
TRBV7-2	CASSLAGQGGYGYTF
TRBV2	CASSSGTLNQETQYF
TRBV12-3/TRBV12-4	CASSLYPDTQYF
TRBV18	CASSLSIPEGNTEAFF
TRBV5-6	CASSSTGIYEQYF
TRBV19	CASSISGMGTQYF
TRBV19	CASSIQGNTGELFF
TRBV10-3	CAIRDGGTVGGEAFF
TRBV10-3	CAIRASGSVYNEQFF
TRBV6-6	CASSLRGTSGSGTYNEQFF
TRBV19	CASSGSGGSNTGELFF
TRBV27	CASSHGSQETQYF
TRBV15	CATSRLPTGVSAEAFF
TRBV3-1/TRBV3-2	CASSQIVLAPETQYF
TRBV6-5	CASSFSGQTPVEQYF
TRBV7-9	CASSLGDRGAFF
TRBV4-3	CASSQDGTGFYGYTF
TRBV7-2	CASTVGQLNTEAFF